This T cell receptor (beta chain) is drawn from a study of identical twins. Overall study findings and caveats: The abundant beta clonotypes from cord blood had fewer insertions, and memory repertoires had none of this.

This clonotype was recorded many times. Its antigen remains unknown. The donors were all healthy and Caucasian. Template switching added a universal primer site; cDNA carried unique molecular identifiers. TCRdb re-called the 5' RACE reads through MiXCR, storing one row per CDR3 protein. This repertoire shows roughly 690,000 distinct CDR3 sequences, around 6% found once; its top ten account for under 2%. The germline gives CDR1 MDHEN, CDR2 SYDVKM. This CDR3 is built from 16 residues. V lost 3 bases to trimming and J lost 3 bases, with 18 bases between them. The receptor's source is a young man in good health. The J gene is TRBJ2-7, the V gene TRBV28; D remains ambiguous. Specimen: naive T cells sorted from blood. The CDR3 reads CASSLGASAWGYEQYF. The CDR3 DNA is TGTGCCAGCAGTTTGGGTGCCTCAGCTTGGGGCTACGAGCAGTACTTC.